A selection of T cell receptor beta chains follows, all from one sample in a study of T cell repertoires in cytomegalovirus infection. TCRdb redid the calling of the reads with MiXCR, one entry per CDR3 protein. The sample has roughly 350,000 distinct CDR3 sequences; about 35% are singletons. Their antigen targets remain unknown. The sample consisted of cultured PBMCs, taken from culture after CMV antigen stimulation. These receptors were taken from a human donor in good health (CMV status not recorded). Some clones in this sample may be carry-over from other donors' samples. CDR3s include the opening cysteine and the closing phenylalanine or tryptophan. A D gene is named only where the DNA matches it firmly. Clone size is given for some rows only: seen once, a few or many times, or a class if the clone is expanded.

CDR3 | DNA | D | size | J | V
CASSSMTGGAQMNTEAFF | TGTGCCAGCAGCTCCATGACAGGGGGCGCCCAGATGAACACTGAAGCTTTCTTT | TRBD1 | few | TRBJ1-1 | TRBV5-6
CASSSRDSEAFF | TGTGCCAGCAGCTCCCGGGACAGTGAAGCTTTCTTT | TRBD1 | few | TRBJ1-1 | TRBV5-5
CASSSSVAEGGEQFF | TGTGCCAGCAGCTCATCCGTAGCGGAGGGAGGTGAGCAGTTCTTC | NA | NA | TRBJ2-1 | TRBV7-2
CSVGYRLSSYNEQFF | TGCAGCGTTGGGTACAGGCTAAGCTCCTACAATGAGCAGTTCTTC | NA | few | TRBJ2-1 | TRBV29-1
CASSPGQGGSPLHF | TGTGCCAGCAGTCCGGGACAGGGTGGATCACCCCTCCACTTT | TRBD1 | NA | TRBJ1-6 | TRBV12-3/TRBV12-4
CASSPMVSYNEQFF | TGTGCCAGCAGCCCAATGGTTTCCTACAATGAGCAGTTCTTC | NA | many | TRBJ2-1 | TRBV7-2
CSALQGNQPQHF | TGCAGTGCCTTACAGGGTAATCAGCCCCAGCATTTT | NA | NA | TRBJ1-5 | TRBV20-1
CASNKGASGITDTQYF | TGCGCCAGCAATAAGGGGGCTAGCGGTATCACAGATACGCAGTATTTT | NA | NA | TRBJ2-3 | TRBV5-1
CASSQTGLYGYTF | TGCGCCAGCAGCCAAACGGGATTGTATGGCTACACCTTC | NA | few | TRBJ1-2 | TRBV4-1
CASSIDPTLLQEKLFF | TGTGCCAGTAGTATAGATCCAACCCTCCTTCAAGAAAAACTGTTTTTT | NA | few | TRBJ1-4 | TRBV19
CSAGTANPYEQYF | TGCAGTGCCGGTACAGCGAACCCCTACGAGCAGTACTTC | NA | NA | TRBJ2-7 | TRBV20-1
CSARRDGGDTQYF | TGCAGTGCTAGGCGGGACGGCGGAGATACGCAGTATTTT | NA | NA | TRBJ2-3 | TRBV20-1
CASSQAPGEETQYF | TGTGCCAGCAGCCAAGCGCCCGGAGAAGAGACCCAGTACTTC | NA | NA | TRBJ2-5 | TRBV4-2
CASSLPGTSGYEQYF | TGTGCCAGCAGCCTTCCCGGGACTAGCGGCTACGAGCAGTACTTC | TRBD2 | NA | TRBJ2-7 | TRBV7-9
CASSFPGQGYEQYF | TGTGCCAGCAGCTTCCCGGGACAAGGCTACGAGCAGTACTTC | NA | NA | TRBJ2-7 | TRBV28
CASSKTGYGTEAFF | TGTGCCAGCAGCAAGACAGGGTACGGCACTGAAGCTTTCTTT | TRBD1 | NA | TRBJ1-1 | TRBV7-2
CASSTTRDTLSIHEQFF | TGTGCCAGCAGCACGACCCGGGACACCCTCTCGATTCATGAGCAGTTCTTC | NA | NA | TRBJ2-1 | TRBV7-6
CATSDLVGTQPGGPDTQYF | TGTGCCACCAGTGATTTGGTGGGTACACAACCTGGGGGCCCAGATACGCAGTATTTT | NA | NA | TRBJ2-3 | TRBV24-1
CASSLNRDRKRKKLFF | TGTGCCAGTAGTCTGAACCGGGACAGGAAGAGGAAAAAACTGTTTTTT | TRBD1 | NA | TRBJ1-4 | TRBV19
CASSTRGFGFSDTGELFF | TGTGCCAGCAGCACCAGGGGATTTGGTTTCTCGGACACCGGGGAGCTGTTTTTT | NA | few | TRBJ2-2 | TRBV7-8
CASSSGTWDTEAFF | TGCGCCAGCAGCTCGGGAACTTGGGACACTGAAGCTTTCTTT | NA | NA | TRBJ1-1 | TRBV5-1
CASSSRATGNEQYF | TGTGCCAGCAGCTCTAGGGCGACAGGGAACGAGCAGTACTTC | TRBD1 | many | TRBJ2-7 | TRBV7-2
CASSPGQGGGYTF | TGTGCCAGCAGTCCCGGACAGGGCGGTGGCTACACCTTC | TRBD1 | NA | TRBJ1-2 | TRBV28
CSVDRVDGYTF | TGCAGCGTCGACAGGGTGGATGGCTACACCTTC | TRBD1 | many | TRBJ1-2 | TRBV29-1
CASSLGQFGTGLNTEAFF | TGTGCCAGCAGCTTGGGGCAATTTGGGACAGGGCTTAACACTGAAGCTTTCTTT | TRBD1 | NA | TRBJ1-1 | TRBV5-4
CASSPSRLAGVNEQFF | TGTGCCAGCAGCCCCTCTCGGTTAGCGGGAGTCAATGAGCAGTTCTTC | TRBD2 | NA | TRBJ2-1 | TRBV28
CASRIPDGGGLF | TGTGCCAGCAGAATACCAGACGGGGGAGGATTATTT | NA | NA | TRBJ1-1 | TRBV7-6
CASSQDLAIDEQFF | TGCGCCAGCAGCCAAGATCTAGCGATAGATGAGCAGTTCTTC | NA | NA | TRBJ2-1 | TRBV4-3
CASSDRPNQPQHF | TGTGCCAGTAGCGACAGACCCAATCAGCCCCAGCATTTT | NA | NA | TRBJ1-5 | TRBV19
CASSSGTRSWYF | TGTGCCAGCAGCAGCGGGACCCGGTCGTGGTATTTT | TRBD2 | few | TRBJ2-3 | TRBV28
CASSPQLTFYEQYF | TGTGCCAGCAGCCCACAACTGACCTTTTACGAGCAGTACTTC | NA | many | TRBJ2-7 | TRBV7-2
CASTLTLTRELFF | TGTGCCAGCACCCTAACCCTGACCAGGGAGCTGTTTTTT | NA | few | TRBJ2-2 | TRBV27
CASSLTPGAALRGELFF | TGTGCCAGCAGCTTAACACCTGGAGCAGCCCTTAGGGGGGAGCTGTTTTTT | NA | few | TRBJ2-2 | TRBV7-3
CASSYQGQQETQYF | TGTGCCAGCAGTTACCAGGGACAGCAAGAGACCCAGTACTTC | TRBD1 | NA | TRBJ2-5 | TRBV6-5
CASKGVENTEAFF | TGTGCCAGTAAGGGGGTTGAGAACACTGAAGCTTTCTTT | NA | NA | TRBJ1-1 | TRBV19
CSAAGTGGSHNEQFF | TGCAGTGCAGCCGGGACAGGGGGCTCCCACAATGAGCAGTTCTTC | TRBD1 | NA | TRBJ2-1 | TRBV20-1
CASSVWDSTEAFF | TGTGCCAGCAGCGTCTGGGACAGCACTGAAGCTTTCTTT | TRBD1 | few | TRBJ1-1 | TRBV7-2
CASSYRGVGSDTQYF | TGTGCCAGCAGTTACAGGGGGGTCGGCTCAGATACGCAGTATTTT | NA | NA | TRBJ2-3 | TRBV6-5
CASSIDGSAQNTEAFF | TGTGCCAGTAGTATAGACGGTTCGGCTCAGAACACTGAAGCTTTCTTT | NA | NA | TRBJ1-1 | TRBV19
CASSLSQANYGYTF | TGTGCCAGCAGTTTGAGTCAGGCTAACTATGGCTACACCTTC | NA | NA | TRBJ1-2 | TRBV28
CASSLGENYGYTF | TGTGCCAGCAGCTTGGGTGAGAACTATGGCTACACCTTC | NA | NA | TRBJ1-2 | TRBV11-3
CASMRGDTDTQYF | TGTGCCAGCATGAGGGGAGACACAGATACGCAGTATTTT | NA | NA | TRBJ2-3 | TRBV6-2/TRBV6-3
CASSVGSTNIQYF | TGTGCCAGCAGCGTAGGGAGTACGAACATTCAGTACTTC | NA | few | TRBJ2-4 | TRBV7-8
CASKTNGGNEQFF | TGTGCCAGCAAAACAAATGGGGGCAATGAGCAGTTCTTC | NA | NA | TRBJ2-1 | TRBV12-3/TRBV12-4
CATSEEDSEAFF | TGTGCCACCAGTGAGGAGGACAGTGAAGCTTTCTTT | NA | NA | TRBJ1-1 | TRBV24-1
CSLRTSGVAKNIQYF | TGCAGCCTGAGGACTAGCGGGGTGGCCAAAAACATTCAGTACTTC | TRBD2 | NA | TRBJ2-4 | TRBV20-1
CATRPGQGSTEAFF | TGTGCCACCAGACCGGGACAGGGGAGCACTGAAGCTTTCTTT | TRBD1 | NA | TRBJ1-1 | TRBV10-3
CASTIIQGANYGYTF | TGTGCCAGCACCATAATACAGGGTGCTAACTATGGCTACACCTTC | NA | NA | TRBJ1-2 | TRBV12-3/TRBV12-4
CASSPPGLRGEQYF | TGTGCCAGTAGTCCCCCGGGACTCCGAGGGGAGCAGTACTTC | NA | few | TRBJ2-7 | TRBV19
CASSQVRANGEAFF | TGTGCCAGCAGCCAAGTTCGGGCGAATGGGGAAGCTTTCTTT | NA | NA | TRBJ1-1 | TRBV14
CASSFSHGASPAYNEQFF | TGTGCCAGCAGTTTTTCCCACGGTGCTAGCCCGGCCTACAATGAGCAGTTCTTC | NA | NA | TRBJ2-1 | TRBV28
CASSSQGVQETQYF | TGTGCCAGCAGCTCCCAAGGGGTCCAAGAGACCCAGTACTTC | NA | few | TRBJ2-5 | TRBV7-2
CASSPGNGADTQYF | TGTGCCAGCAGTCCGGGGAACGGGGCAGATACGCAGTATTTT | NA | many | TRBJ2-3 | TRBV12-3/TRBV12-4
CASSRDGPYEQYF | TGTGCCAGCAGCCGGGACGGCCCCTACGAGCAGTACTTC | NA | NA | TRBJ2-7 | TRBV28
CASSSPGVFSGANVLTF | TGTGCCAGCAGTTCCCCAGGGGTATTCTCTGGGGCCAACGTCCTGACTTTC | NA | few | TRBJ2-6 | TRBV28
CASSPGGAGNQPQHF | TGTGCCAGCAGCCCAGGGGGCGCGGGCAATCAGCCCCAGCATTTT | TRBD1 | NA | TRBJ1-5 | TRBV7-9
CASSEGPGVEQFF | TGTGCCAGCAGCGAGGGACCCGGGGTAGAGCAGTTCTTC | NA | NA | TRBJ2-1 | TRBV7-6
CASSRLQSGSRHNEQFF | TGCGCCAGCAGCCGTCTGCAGAGCGGGAGCCGCCACAATGAGCAGTTCTTC | TRBD2 | NA | TRBJ2-1 | TRBV4-1
CASSEKSGDYNEQFF | TGTGCCAGCAGTGAAAAAAGCGGGGACTACAATGAGCAGTTCTTC | TRBD2 | few | TRBJ2-1 | TRBV2
CASSSPGQGVGTEAFF | TGTGCCAGCAGCTCGCCGGGACAGGGGGTTGGCACTGAAGCTTTCTTT | TRBD1 | few | TRBJ1-1 | TRBV7-8